The clone carrying this TCR beta chain showed up just once. What it recognizes is unknown. Sorted-subset replicate PCRs used about 0.2 ug DNA, around 31,000 T cell genomes. TCRdb keeps only in-frame clones here, not all; method: immunoSEQ multiplex PCR. The table includes 2,500,000 or so clones, roughly 90% detected once. This sample was included in a study of shared clonotypes between healthy human individuals. Study observations and caveats: As a rule, naive subsets had a larger estimated richness than memory subsets.

All donors were Caucasian adults living in Nashville, Tennessee. The CDR3 extends over 15 amino acids. The germline gives CDR1 SNHLY, CDR2 FYNNEI. V lost 0 bases to trimming and J lost 7 bases; unmatched junction nucleotides: 6. The sequence derives from a man aged 18 to 29 in good health. Some clones in this sample may be carry-over from other donors' samples. Sequenced input: naive CD4+ T cells from PBMCs. Subset specified: CD45RA+ positively selected. The rearrangement links TRBV2 to TRBJ1-5; 7 nucleotides match TRBD1. This CDR3 is CASSEAERQGQPQHF. CDR3 coding DNA: TGTGCCAGCAGTGAAGCGGAGAGACAGGGACAGCCCCAGCATTTT.